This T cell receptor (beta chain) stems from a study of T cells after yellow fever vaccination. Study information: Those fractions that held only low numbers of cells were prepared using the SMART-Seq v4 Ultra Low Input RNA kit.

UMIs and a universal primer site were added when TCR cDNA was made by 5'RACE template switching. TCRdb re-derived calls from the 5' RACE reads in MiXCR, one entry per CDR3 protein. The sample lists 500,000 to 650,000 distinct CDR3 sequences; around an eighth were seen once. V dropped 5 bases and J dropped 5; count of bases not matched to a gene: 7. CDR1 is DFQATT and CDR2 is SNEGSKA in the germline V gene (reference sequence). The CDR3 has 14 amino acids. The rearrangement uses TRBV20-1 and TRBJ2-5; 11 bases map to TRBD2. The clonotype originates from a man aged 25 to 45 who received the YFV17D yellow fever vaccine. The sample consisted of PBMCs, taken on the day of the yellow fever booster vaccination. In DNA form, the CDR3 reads TGCAGTGCTTTTAGCGGGAGGGCCTTGGAGACCCAGTACTTC. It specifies CSAFSGRALETQYF.